Listed below are T cell receptor beta chains from one sample, sequenced in a study of T cells after yellow fever vaccination. Each CDR3 protein gets one entry after TCRdb re-called the 5' RACE reads with MiXCR. Counted here are about 69,000 distinct CDR3 sequences, around 6.2% occurring once; the ten biggest clones make up less than 2.5%. Sequences were derived from CD4+ T cells sorted from PBMCs, sampled roughly 14 days after the first yellow fever vaccination. These receptors were taken from a man younger than 30 who received the YFV17D yellow fever vaccine. Both conserved end residues are part of each CDR3.

>TRBV7-2
CASSLVATSYNEQFF
>TRBV7-2
CASREQGTGTGELFF
>TRBV3-1
CASNSEADTQYF
>TRBV12-3/TRBV12-4
CASSLGTEYQETQYF
>TRBV7-2
CASSRWTSGGGNEQFF
>TRBV2
CASSASDSPLHF
>TRBV6-5
CASSYSGQGATTTRKQYF
>TRBV5-1
CASSFTGGAMNTEAFF
>TRBV4-2
CASSQEGYSYNEQFF
>TRBV20-1
CSAVAGGTRTDEQFF
>TRBV19
CASSIGAALSNQPQHF
>TRBV6-2/TRBV6-3
CASSSQGFNEQFF
>TRBV30
CAWFSQETQYF
>TRBV10-3
CAIRSPVGTNYGYTF
>TRBV7-2
CASRRPGAGYTF
>TRBV7-2
CASSLDGGANTGELFF
>TRBV5-6
CASSTITGGYGYTF
>TRBV12-3/TRBV12-4
CASSLTGGNEQFF
>TRBV5-1
CASSLESGSGQPQHF
>TRBV7-2
CASSLAGGGNQPQHF
>TRBV5-1
CASGLEATLDTQYF
>TRBV29-1
CSVAGTRGDTQYF
>TRBV12-3/TRBV12-4
CASTTGAGNIQYF
>TRBV9
CASSPRTSGDTQYF
>TRBV3-1
CASSQGTGGSPLHF
>TRBV20-1
CSARNTSGASTDTQYF
>TRBV7-8
CASSSRLMNTEAFF
>TRBV7-2
CASSLNGGEKLFF
>TRBV12-3/TRBV12-4
CASALDLGADTQYF
>TRBV2
CASSGGTSGGTNTGELFF
>TRBV7-9
CASSFTGKTDTQYF
>TRBV9
CASSVAVAGELFF
>TRBV3-1
CASSPWTLQTQYF